The 20 T cell receptor beta chains listed next were all sequenced from one sample in a study of regulatory T cells in long-lasting Graves disease. Researchers made TCR beta libraries by using iRepertoire HTBI primers and running Arm-PCR on CDR3 regions. MiXCR, run by TCRdb on the multiplex PCR reads, gives a single entry per CDR3 protein. The data hold around 450,000 distinct CDR3 sequences, with around 15% observed a single time. Time point given: newly diagnosed GD, antithyroid drugs for less than 3 months. Making the TCR library involved RNA that had been extracted from PBMCs. These data are also associated with another study on T cells in Graves' hyperthyroidism and ophthalmopathy.

Material: peripheral blood mononuclear cells (PBMCs), obtained at new diagnosis, from a patient treated with antithyroid drugs. The receptors stem from a middle-aged man with Graves disease.

This clonotype was counted ten times or more. This chain connects TRBV6-1 to TRBJ2-2; 10 nucleotides align to TRBD2. The CDR3 loop spans 18 amino acids. J was trimmed by 0 bases and V by 5 bases; bases with no gene match: 9. CDR1 and CDR2 (germline): MNHNS, SASEGT. The CDR3 nucleotides are TGTGCCAGCAGTCGCTCCACTAGCGGGGTCGCGAACACCGGGGAGCTGTTTTTT. Translating it yields CASSRSTSGVANTGELFF.

This clonotype was counted at least ten times. The chain uses TRBV6-5 and TRBJ1-2; perhaps TRBD1 as D (5 bases). Germline loops: CDR1 MNHEY, CDR2 SVGAGI. V lost 2 bases and J lost 4, with 17 bases in between. The CDR3 is made up of 16 amino acids. CDR3 loop: CASSYATGLDAYGYTF. The CDR3 nucleotides read TGTGCCAGCAGTTACGCTACGGGACTCGACGCCTATGGCTACACCTTC.

This clonotype was seen just once. Being one base from a much bigger clone, this may be a read error. The CDR3 here is CASSAVQGAQVEQFF. The CDR3 nucleotides read TGTGCCAGCAGTGCGGTACAGGGGGCGCAGGTTGAGCAGTTCTTC. The chain combines TRBV18 with TRBJ2-1; 9 bases match TRBD1. This CDR3 contains 15 residues. Germline lookup yields CDR1 KGHSH and CDR2 LQKENI. The junction had 14 bases not matched to a gene; V was cut back by 8 bases and J by 9 bases.

The J gene is TRBJ2-3, the V gene TRBV11-2; 9 nucleotides match TRBD2. V trimming: 1 base; J trimming: 5 bases; junction bases outside the gene matches: 7. CDR1 is SGHAT, CDR2 FQNNGV, per germline. This CDR3 has 16 amino acids. The CDR3 here is CASSLGSSGVVDTQYF. The CDR3 coding sequence is TGTGCCAGCAGCTTAGGCTCTAGCGGGGTAGTAGATACGCAGTATTTT.

In regard to this clonotype: A much larger clone is a single base away; this may be a read error. It is likely a read error, because the conserved phenylalanine at the end of the CDR3 is missing. This chain joins TRBV7-9 and TRBJ2-5, with D hard to call. Trimming shortened V by 3 bases and J by 0 bases, and 8 bases separated the two germline ends. Germline V gives CDR1 SEHNR, CDR2 FQNEAQ (reference sequence). The length of the CDR3 is 14 residues. Here the CDR3 DNA reads TGTGCCAGCAGCTTTGGGCAGAACCAAGAGACCCAGTACCTC. Its translation is CASSFGQNQETQYL.

This clonotype was recorded many times. The V and J genes are TRBV7-9 and TRBJ2-7; TRBD2 aligns across 8 bases. The CDR3 length is 14 residues. V trimming: 3 bases; J trimming: 2 bases; junction bases outside the gene matches: 3. Germline V gene data show CDR1 as SEHNR and CDR2 as FQNEAQ (reference sequence). The CDR3 DNA reads TGTGCCAGCAGCTTTGTCGGGAGGGCCTACGAGCAGTACTTC. Its protein product is CASSFVGRAYEQYF.

The CDR3 DNA reads as TGTGCCAGCAGCGGGTGGGATACGCAGTATTTT. This gives the protein CASSGWDTQYF. The gene calls are TRBV2 and TRBJ2-3; D unresolved. Germline CDR1 is SNHLY and CDR2 is FYNNEI. This CDR3 region has 11 residues. Trimming pared 6 bases from V and 6 bases from J, leaving 7 bases between.

The table lists this clonotype with many counts. The V gene is TRBV27, the J gene TRBJ2-1; 7 nucleotides align to TRBD1. The CDR3 spans 15 residues. The germline gives CDR1 MNHEY, CDR2 SMNVEV (reference sequence). The V gene end was trimmed by 6 bases and the J gene end by 3 bases; junction bases not matched to a gene: 8. Here the CDR3 reads CASRLRQGRYNEQFF. CDR3 coding DNA: TGTGCCAGCAGACTACGACAGGGACGCTACAATGAGCAGTTCTTC.

The V gene is TRBV18, the J gene TRBJ2-1, with D hard to call. In germline, CDR1 is KGHSH, CDR2 LQKENI. V lost 0 bases and J lost 4, with 7 bases in between. The CDR3 consists of 14 residues. The CDR3 protein is CASSPPTEYNEQFF. The CDR3 nucleotides read TGTGCCAGCTCACCACCAACCGAATACAATGAGCAGTTCTTC.

This clonotype was observed once. V usage is TRBV24-1 and J usage is TRBJ2-3, with 12 bases that match TRBD1. The CDR3 is 14 residues long. Losses at the gene ends were 8 bases for V and 6 bases for J; bases not matched to a gene: 5. The germline gives CDR1 KGHDR, CDR2 SFDVKD. For the CDR3, the DNA is TGTGCCACCACGGGACAGGGGGCGAGGGATACGCAGTATTTT. Translation gives CATTGQGARDTQYF.

The CDR3: CASSAGQDYNEQFF. The DNA of the CDR3 is TGCGCCAGCAGCGCGGGACAGGACTACAATGAGCAGTTCTTC. The chain uses TRBV5-1 and TRBJ2-1; 8 nucleotides align to TRBD1. J lost 3 bases, V lost 4 bases, and 3 bases had no gene match. Per germline, CDR1 SGHRS and CDR2 YFSETQ. This CDR3 has 14 amino acids.

This clonotype was counted between two and nine times. This chain joins TRBV7-6 and TRBJ2-7, with TRBD2 matching 13 bases. The CDR3 runs to 18 residues. V was clipped by 3 bases and J by 1 base; unmatched bases: 9. The V gene's germline CDR1 is SGHVS and CDR2 FNYEAQ. CDR3 sequence: CASSLGERLAGGSYEQYF. CDR3 DNA: TGTGCCAGCAGCTTGGGGGAAAGACTAGCGGGAGGTTCCTACGAGCAGTACTTC.

This clonotype was observed a few times. V usage is TRBV6-1 and J usage is TRBJ2-7, with 9 positions matching TRBD2. V lost 5 bases, J lost 7 bases, and 9 bases stayed unmatched. CDR3 length: 14 amino acids. Germline values: CDR1 MNHNS, CDR2 SASEGT. The CDR3, as DNA: TGTGCCAGCAGTAGGACTAGCGCCCTTAGGGAGCAGTACTTC. Encoded protein: CASSRTSALREQYF.

This chain joins TRBV27 and TRBJ1-5, with unresolved D. The length of the CDR3 is 17 residues. Trimming removed 8 bases at V and 6 bases at J, with 26 bases between. Germline V gene data show CDR1 as MNHEY and CDR2 as SMNVEV (reference sequence). CDR3 in DNA: TGTGCCAGCCCGCGTGACTACCCGGGGTATTGTAGTCAGCCCCAGCATTTT. Translation: CASPRDYPGYCSQPQHF.

This chain joins TRBV29-1 and TRBJ1-1; 9 nucleotides line up with TRBD1. Losses at the gene ends were 4 bases for V and 2 bases for J; bases not matched to a gene: 2. From germline, CDR1 is SQVTM and CDR2 ANQGSEA. The CDR3 runs to 13 residues. CDR3 sequence: CSVGTGVNTEAFF. The CDR3 DNA reads as TGCAGCGTTGGGACAGGGGTCAACACTGAAGCTTTCTTT.

The V gene is TRBV3-1, the J gene TRBJ2-7; TRBD2 might be the D (6 bases). The germline CDR1 and CDR2 sequences are LGHDT and YNNKEL (reference sequence). V lost 0 bases and J 2 bases, leaving 11 bases between the germline ends. The CDR3 contains 15 residues. The CDR3 protein is CASSQELAVTYEQYF. The CDR3 nucleotides are TGTGCCAGCAGCCAAGAATTAGCGGTCACCTACGAGCAGTACTTC.

The chain has TRBV29-1 and TRBJ2-5; a weak D match, TRBD1 (6 bases). The CDR3 runs to 12 residues. CDR1 and CDR2 from the germline V gene are SQVTM and ANQGSEA. Trimming shortened V by 5 bases and J by 1 base, and 8 bases separated the two germline ends. This CDR3 reads CSVSGAQETQYF. CDR3 DNA: TGCAGCGTTTCAGGGGCCCAAGAGACCCAGTACTTC.

The rearrangement uses TRBV11-1 and TRBJ2-3, with D uncertain. V was cut by 0 bases and J by 2 bases, with 9 bases left in between. CDR1 is SGHAT and CDR2 is FQDESV in the germline V gene (reference sequence). This CDR3 spans 15 amino acids. The CDR3 DNA follows: TGTGCCAGCAGCTTAGCGTGGCGGACCACAGATACGCAGTATTTT. Translated, it gives CASSLAWRTTDTQYF.

This clonotype was observed a handful of times. This chain connects TRBV5-1 to TRBJ1-1; TRBD1 matches 7 bases. Trimming at V came to 0 bases and at J to 5 bases, leaving 10 bases not matched to a gene. Per germline, CDR1 SGHRS and CDR2 YFSETQ. CDR3 length: 16 residues. The CDR3 DNA sequence: TGCGCCAGCAGCTTGGGGCGGGACAGACGGGGGACTGAAGCTTTCTTT. This encodes CASSLGRDRRGTEAFF. Complete variable domain (other parts from reference TRBV5-1 and TRBJ1-1): KAGVTQTPRYLIKTRGQQVTLSCSPISGHRSVSWYQQTPGQGLQFLFEYFSETQRNKGNFPGRFSGRQFSNSRSEMNVSTLELGDSALYLCASSLGRDRRGTEAFFGQGTRLTVV.

This clonotype has at least ten counts. CDR3 residues: CASSNRRGYEQYF. The CDR3 nucleotides read TGTGCCAGCAGCAATCGACGAGGCTACGAGCAGTACTTC. The rearrangement uses TRBV27 and TRBJ2-7; D gene unclear. From germline, CDR1 is MNHEY and CDR2 SMNVEV (reference sequence). The CDR3 loop spans 13 amino acids. Between the trimmed V and J ends, which lost 6 bases and 3 bases, there was a span of 12 bases.